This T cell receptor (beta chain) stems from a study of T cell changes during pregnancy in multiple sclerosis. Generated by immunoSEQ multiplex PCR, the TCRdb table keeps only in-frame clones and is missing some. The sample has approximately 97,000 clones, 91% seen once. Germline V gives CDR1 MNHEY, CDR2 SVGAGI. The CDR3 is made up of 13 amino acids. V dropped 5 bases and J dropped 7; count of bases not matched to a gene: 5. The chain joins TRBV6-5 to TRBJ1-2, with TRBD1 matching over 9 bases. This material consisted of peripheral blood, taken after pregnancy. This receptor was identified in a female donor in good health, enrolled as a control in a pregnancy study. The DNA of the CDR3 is TGTGCCAGCAGTATCCGACAGGGGGTTGGCTACACCTTC. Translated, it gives CASSIRQGVGYTF.